The clone carrying this T cell receptor beta chain was seen only once. Clones were sequenced by immunoSEQ multiplex PCR, and TCRdb holds only the in-frame ones, with some missing. Of about 150,000 clones in the sample, over 90% were seen once. The source of the sample is a study of T cell responses to AZD1222 COVID-19 vaccine. Trimming left V 8 bases short and J 6 bases short, with 7 bases between. The germline gives CDR1 MNHNY, CDR2 SVGAGI (reference sequence). The CDR3 is 11 residues long. The material sequenced was peripheral blood, taken 28 days after the second AZD1222 dose. The receptor's source is an adult who received the AZD1222 COVID-19 vaccine. J is TRBJ2-2 and V is TRBV6-6; the D is unclear. The CDR3 nucleotides read TGTGCCAGCGAATTAGCCGGGGAGCTGTTTTTT. This codes for CASELAGELFF.